Presented here are 23 T cell receptor beta chains from one specimen sequenced in a study of CD8+ T cells in alopecia areata. Sorting relied on CD4, CD8alpha, NKG2D, NKG2ACE and other markers applied to pooled cutaneous lymph node cells. RNA, once extracted, was reverse transcribed into cDNA for use as the sequencing template. Assay: immunoSEQ multiplex PCR; the TCRdb copy retains only in-frame clones and omits some. This sample carries roughly 260,000 clones, none of them present only once. The sequenced sample was CD4+ T cells sorted from a lymph node. The source of these receptors is a C3H/HeJ mouse with alopecia areata. The strain's MHC haplotype is H2-k.

With respect to this clone: Genes and germline come from the mouse. The CDR3 region is CASGVTGANTGQLYF. CDR3 bases read: TGTGCCAGCGGTGTAACAGGGGCAAACACCGGG. The V gene is TRBV13-2, the J gene TRBJ2-2, with 7 bases fitting TRBD1. The CDR3 end falls 4 residues outside the read, so it is completed with the germline J gene. CDR1 NNHNN and CDR2 SYGAGS come from the germline V gene (reference sequence). The length of the CDR3 is 15 residues. Losses at the gene ends were 3 bases for V and 0 bases for J; bases not matched to a gene: 2.

This clone has a handful of counts. The gene names here belong to mouse. The read comes to an end 4 residues before the CDR3 does, leaving the germline J gene to fill in the end. This specimen includes other DNA sequences encoding the same CDR3. J is TRBJ2-3 and V is TRBV13-1; 8 nucleotides line up with TRBD1. V was pared by 3 bases and J by 0 bases, with 0 bases of the junction left unmatched. This CDR3 contains 14 residues. Germline V gene lookup returns CDR1 NSHNY and CDR2 SYGAGN. The covered CDR3 bases are TGTGCCAGCAGTGGACAGGGGAGTGCAGAA. It is translated as CASSGQGSAE. The entire CDR3 sequence reads CASSGQGSAETLYF.

There are a few counts of this clone. Any gene name here is a mouse gene name. The sequence runs out 4 residues before the end of the CDR3; the remainder is reconstructed from the germline J gene. Additional DNA sequences in this sample encode the identical CDR3. The V and J genes are TRBV17 and TRBJ2-5, with TRBD2 identical over 9 bases. This CDR3 comprises 14 residues. Germline CDR1 and CDR2: MNHDT and YYDKIL. CDR3 bases read: TGTGCTAGCAGTAGTTGGGGGGGCGCAGAC. It codes for CASSSWGGAD. The entire CDR3 protein reads CASSSWGGADTQYF.

On this clone: The gene names here belong to mouse. The read ends 4 residues shy of where the CDR3 ends; the end is completed using the germline J gene. This sample also contains other DNA sequences that code for the same CDR3. The chain carries TRBV13-1 and TRBJ2-2; no definite D call. V was pared by 5 bases and J by 1 base, with 9 bases between. The CDR3 covers 14 residues. The germline V gene has CDR1 NSHNY and CDR2 SYGAGN. The sequenced CDR3 bases are TGTGCCAGCAGCCTACAAGGAAACACCGGG. Its translation is CASSLQGNTG. The full CDR3 reads CASSLQGNTGQLYF.

This clone was seen a few times. Any gene name here is a mouse gene name. The sequence runs out 4 residues before the end of the CDR3; the remainder is reconstructed from the germline J gene. The chain links TRBV5 to TRBJ2-1, with 10 bases matching TRBD2. In germline, CDR1 is LGHNA, CDR2 YNLKQL (reference sequence). The CDR3 has 17 amino acids. The V and J ends lost 2 bases and 1 base, in that order; junction bases with no gene match: 5. CDR3 DNA, as far as it was read: TGTGCCAGCAGCCAAACCCAGGGACTGGGGAACTATGCT. This sequence encodes CASSQTQGLGNYA. The whole CDR3 protein reads CASSQTQGLGNYAEQFF.

A few counts support this clone. Mouse gene names apply. The read finishes 4 residues shy of the CDR3 end, and the germline J gene is used to complete it. The V gene is TRBV13-3, the J gene TRBJ2-1; no definite D call. V was trimmed by 4 bases and J by 4 bases, leaving 6 bases between them. The germline V gene encodes CDR1 NNHDY and CDR2 SYVADS. The CDR3 spans 12 residues. The CDR3 region is CASSLWYAEQFF. CDR3 DNA, as far as it was read: TGTGCCAGCAGTCTCTGGTATGCT.

To note about this clone: Germline and genes here are mouse. The CDR3 goes on 4 residues after the read ends, and that part is filled in from the germline J gene. In the same sample, other DNA sequences code for this CDR3. The J gene is TRBJ2-2, the V gene TRBV13-3, with 8 nucleotides matching TRBD2. The CDR3 is made up of 16 amino acids. The V gene's germline CDR1 is NNHDY and CDR2 SYVADS. Trimming cost V 4 bases and J 0 bases; bases outside gene matches: 5. The CDR3 sequence: CASSPLGGANTGQLYF. The sequenced CDR3 bases are TGTGCCAGCAGTCCTCTGGGGGGCGCAAACACCGGG.

There are a few counts of this clone. Mouse germline and gene names are used. Read sequence stops 4 residues before the CDR3 end, and the germline J gene provides the missing end. The V and J genes are TRBV19 and TRBJ2-2; D is ambiguous. This CDR3 is built from 14 residues. Germline CDR1 and CDR2: FNHDT and SITEND (reference sequence). V was pared by 6 bases and J by 0 bases, with 9 bases between. CDR3 sequence reads: CASKAGTNTGQLYF. The part of the CDR3 DNA that was read is TGTGCCAGCAAGGCTGGAACAAACACCGGG.

Points on this clone: The gene names given are mouse names. The read finishes 4 residues shy of the CDR3 end, and the germline J gene is used to complete it. V and J are TRBV13-1 and TRBJ2-1, with D possibly TRBD2 on 6 matching bases. CDR1 and CDR2 (germline): NSHNY, SYGAGN. This CDR3 comprises 14 residues. V shed 5 bases and J shed 1 base, with 10 bases lying between them. The CDR3: CASRATGNYAEQFF. The DNA read from the CDR3 is TGTGCCAGCAGAGCGACTGGAAACTATGCT.

This clone turned up a few times. Being one base from a much bigger clone, this may be a read error. All gene names here are mouse names. The read halts 4 residues ahead of the CDR3 end, with the missing end drawn from the germline J gene. Other DNA sequences of this sample code for an identical CDR3. V and J are TRBV13-3 and TRBJ1-2, with TRBD1 matching over 7 bases. CDR3 length equals 14 residues. V lost 5 bases, J lost 0 bases, and 4 bases stayed unmatched. Germline loops: CDR1 NNHDY, CDR2 SYVADS. CDR3 protein: CASRRDSANSDYTF. The part of the CDR3 DNA that was read is TGTGCCAGCAGACGGGACAGTGCAAACTCC.

About this clone: The gene names here belong to mouse. The DNA ends 4 residues before the CDR3 does, and the rest of the CDR3 is filled in from the germline J gene. This rearrangement joins TRBV1 to TRBJ1-1; D perhaps matches TRBD1 (6 bases). Deletions cut 4 bases from V and 0 bases from J, with 9 bases between. The CDR3 is 14 amino acids. Germline CDR1 NSQYPW, CDR2 LRSPGD (reference sequence). CDR3 residues: CTCSEGHSNTEVFF. The CDR3 bases that were read are TGCACCTGCAGTGAGGGACATTCAAACACA.

In its sample, this clone was seen a few times. Germline and genes here are mouse. The observed sequence ends 3 residues before the CDR3 terminus, with the missing tail filled in from the germline J gene. The J gene is TRBJ1-6, the V gene TRBV19; TRBD1 is a possible D gene (5 bases). TRBJ1-6 is placed among ORFs of uncertain function. Germline V gene sequence: CDR1 FNHDT, CDR2 SITEND (reference sequence). Trimming took off 6 bases at V and 5 bases at J, with 12 bases between the two ends. The CDR3 consists of 14 residues. CDR3 region: CASTSDKNNSPLYF. CDR3 bases read: TGTGCCAGCACCTCGGACAAAAATAATTCGCCC.

This clone was seen a few times. Gene names and germline match the mouse. The read halts 4 residues ahead of the CDR3 end, with the missing end drawn from the germline J gene. The gene calls are TRBV5 and TRBJ2-3; TRBD1 is a possible D gene (6 bases). The CDR3 spans 16 residues. V dropped 0 bases and J dropped 0 bases, with 10 bases sitting between them. Per the germline V gene, CDR1 is LGHNA and CDR2 is YNLKQL (reference sequence). Incomplete CDR3 DNA: TGTGCCAGCAGCCAAGATCGGGGACAAAGTGCAGAA. This translates into CASSQDRGQSAE. The entire CDR3 sequence reads CASSQDRGQSAETLYF.

This clone has only a few counts. The gene symbols are mouse symbols. The missing CDR3 end, 4 residues past where the read stops, is filled in from the germline J gene. Distinct nucleotide sequences in the sample also encode this CDR3. The chain recombines TRBV5 with TRBJ2-3; the match to TRBD2 covers 7 bases. This CDR3 has 14 amino acids. Germline V gene sequence: CDR1 LGHNA, CDR2 YNLKQL (reference sequence). The V segment lost 3 bases and the J segment 3 bases; nucleotides outside the gene matches: 3. The covered CDR3 bases are TGTGCCAGCAGCCACCGGGGGGGAGCAGAA. As protein: CASSHRGGAE. The full CDR3 reads CASSHRGGAETLYF.

To note about this clone: The germline and genes are mouse ones. The read finishes 4 residues shy of the CDR3 end, and the germline J gene is used to complete it. The V gene is TRBV19, the J gene TRBJ2-7, with D perhaps TRBD1 (6 bases). V lost 6 bases to trimming and J lost 3 bases, with 10 bases between them. Per the germline V gene, CDR1 is FNHDT and CDR2 is SITEND (reference sequence). This CDR3 comprises 12 residues. CDR3 protein: CASTRDIYEQYF. The part of the CDR3 DNA that was read is TGTGCCAGCACCCGGGACATCTAT.

In the case of this clone: The germline and genes are mouse ones. The read ends 4 residues early relative to the CDR3; the germline J gene fills the gap. In the same sample, other DNA sequences code for this CDR3. V is TRBV13-1 and J is TRBJ1-1, with D hard to call. The CDR3 loop spans 12 amino acids. CDR1 is NSHNY and CDR2 is SYGAGN in the germline V gene. CDR3 in amino acids: CASSDATEEVFF. The DNA read from the CDR3 is TGTGCCAGCAGTGATGCAACAGAA.

About this clone: Mouse gene names apply. Read coverage stops 3 residues before the CDR3 terminus; the germline J gene supplies the remainder. The V call is TRBV19, the J call TRBJ1-6; a weak D match, TRBD1 (5 bases). TRBJ1-6 belongs to the ORF category, with a function that is uncertain. The CDR3 runs to 13 residues. The V end lost 2 bases, the J end lost 5 bases, and 5 bases lay between the germline ends. The germline V gene has CDR1 FNHDT and CDR2 SITEND (reference sequence). The CDR3 sequence is CASSMGDNSPLYF. The CDR3 bases that were read are TGTGCCAGCAGTATGGGGGATAATTCGCCC.

As for this clone: The gene names here belong to mouse. The read ends 4 residues early relative to the CDR3; the germline J gene fills the gap. This chain uses TRBV13-3 with TRBJ1-1; 7 nucleotides line up with TRBD1. The V gene end was trimmed by 5 bases and the J gene end by 3 bases; junction bases not matched to a gene: 7. This CDR3 region has 14 residues. Per germline, CDR1 NNHDY and CDR2 SYVADS. CDR3 DNA, as far as it was read: TGTGCCAGCAGCGTTGACAGGGAGGACACA. It translates to CASSVDREDT. The entire CDR3 protein is CASSVDREDTEVFF.

This clone has just a few counts. Genes and germline come from the mouse. The sequenced fragment ends 3 residues before the CDR3 boundary, so the rest is inferred from the germline J gene. The V gene is TRBV19, the J gene TRBJ1-6; 9 bases are shared with TRBD1. TRBJ1-6 is recorded as an ORF, its role being uncertain. J was trimmed by 6 bases and V by 2 bases; bases with no gene match: 3. This CDR3 comprises 15 residues. CDR1 is FNHDT, CDR2 SITEND, per germline (reference sequence). The sequenced CDR3 bases are TGTGCCAGCAGTATGTTGGGACAGGGTAATTCGCCC. It translates to CASSMLGQGNSP. The CDR3 in full is CASSMLGQGNSPLYF.

This clone was seen a few times. Each gene name is a mouse one. Read data end 4 residues before the CDR3 end; the end is taken from the germline J gene. This chain uses TRBV13-1 with TRBJ2-4; D may be TRBD1 (5 bases). The CDR3 is 14 residues long. Germline-derived CDR1 and CDR2 are NSHNY and SYGAGN. V was trimmed by 1 base and J by 2 bases, leaving 8 bases between them. Partial CDR3 DNA: TGTGCCAGCAGTGATACGACAGCTCAAAAC. This encodes CASSDTTAQN. The full CDR3 reads CASSDTTAQNTLYF.

For this clone: Gene names refer to mouse genes. CDR3 in amino acids: CASSYQDTQYF. The DNA read from the CDR3 is TGTGCCAGCAGTTATCAGGAC. The V gene is TRBV13-1, the J gene TRBJ2-5; D ambiguous. The read ends 4 residues shy of where the CDR3 ends; the end is completed using the germline J gene. Germline loops: CDR1 NSHNY, CDR2 SYGAGN. The CDR3 spans 11 residues.

This clone was seen only a few times. Any gene name here is a mouse gene name. The CDR3 end lies 4 residues beyond the end of the read and is filled in from the germline J gene. This chain uses TRBV13-3 with TRBJ2-7, with unresolved D. The CDR3 has 12 residues. Germline V CDR1 and CDR2: NNHDY, SYVADS. CDR3 amino acids: CASSELKYEQYF. Incomplete CDR3 DNA: TGTGCCAGCAGTGAATTAAAGTAT.

This clone was picked up a small number of times. The gene symbols are mouse symbols. The read ends 4 residues shy of where the CDR3 ends; the end is completed using the germline J gene. The chain recombines TRBV2 with TRBJ2-3; D remains ambiguous. The CDR3 spans 15 residues. Per the germline V gene, CDR1 is LGHNA and CDR2 is YSYQKL. V was cut by 0 bases and J by 0 bases, with 7 bases left in between. CDR3 bases read: TGTGCCAGCAGCCAAGATCTGTTTAGTGCAGAA. Translating it yields CASSQDLFSAE. The CDR3 in its entirety is CASSQDLFSAETLYF.